These T cell receptor beta chains were read from a single sample in a study of blood T cell repertoires in COVID-19. Profiled with immunoSEQ multiplex PCR; TCRdb holds only in-frame clones, not every one. The table has 250,000 to 350,000 clones, around 88% seen once. Sequencing input: PBMCs or T cells enriched from blood (not recorded which). These receptors were obtained from a woman in her 40s who had recovered from COVID-19. CDR3s include the opening cysteine and the closing phenylalanine or tryptophan. The D gene is left open where the match is weak. The listing skips clone size in some rows; elsewhere it reads once, few, many or a size class.

V gene: TRBV19; J gene: TRBJ2-7; D gene: TRBD2; CDR3 length: 13; clone size: .; CDR3 DNA: TGTGCCAGTAGCGGACTAGCAAGGAGCGAGCAGTACTTC; CDR3 protein: CASSGLARSEQYF
V gene: TRBV28; J gene: TRBJ2-7; D gene: .; CDR3 length: 14; clone size: .; CDR3 DNA: TGTGCCAGCAGTTTAGGTGGGCTCCCCTACGAGCAGTACTTC; CDR3 protein: CASSLGGLPYEQYF
V gene: TRBV5-1; J gene: TRBJ2-3; D gene: .; CDR3 length: 15; clone size: .; CDR3 DNA: TGCGCCAGCAGCTTGGCTAGCACCTTCACAGATACGCAGTATTTT; CDR3 protein: CASSLASTFTDTQYF
V gene: TRBV27; J gene: TRBJ2-7; D gene: TRBD1; CDR3 length: 15; clone size: .; CDR3 DNA: TGTGCCAGCAGTTTTTGGGGGACAGGGGACTACGAGCAGTACTTC; CDR3 protein: CASSFWGTGDYEQYF
V gene: TRBV2; J gene: TRBJ2-5; D gene: .; CDR3 length: 13; clone size: .; CDR3 DNA: TGTGCCAGCAGTGAAGCTCGGTCCGAGACCCAGTACTTC; CDR3 protein: CASSEARSETQYF
V gene: TRBV30; J gene: TRBJ2-6; D gene: .; CDR3 length: 15; clone size: .; CDR3 DNA: TGTGCCTGGGGGAAACAGGGATCTGGGGCCAACGTCCTGACTTTC; CDR3 protein: CAWGKQGSGANVLTF
V gene: TRBV7-2; J gene: TRBJ2-5; D gene: .; CDR3 length: 14; clone size: .; CDR3 DNA: TGTGCCAGCAGTTCCGGGTCCCCTGGAGAGACCCAGTACTTC; CDR3 protein: CASSSGSPGETQYF
V gene: TRBV7-9; J gene: TRBJ2-5; D gene: .; CDR3 length: 13; clone size: .; CDR3 DNA: TGTGCCAGCAGCTTAGCGGGGGACGGGAGATCCTACTTC; CDR3 protein: CASSLAGDGRSYF
V gene: TRBV4-3; J gene: TRBJ2-7; D gene: TRBD1; CDR3 length: 16; clone size: .; CDR3 DNA: TGCGCCAGCAGCCAAATCAGAGGGCAGGGGGCCAGCGAGCAGTACTTC; CDR3 protein: CASSQIRGQGASEQYF
V gene: TRBV9; J gene: TRBJ1-3; D gene: TRBD1; CDR3 length: 17; clone size: .; CDR3 DNA: TGTGCCAGCAGCGTTTCCGTGACAGGGTCCCCTGGAAACACCATATATTTT; CDR3 protein: CASSVSVTGSPGNTIYF
V gene: TRBV27; J gene: TRBJ2-1; D gene: .; CDR3 length: 13; clone size: once; CDR3 DNA: TGTGCCAGCAGCCCCGTAGTGGTCCATGAGCAGTTCTTC; CDR3 protein: CASSPVVVHEQFF
V gene: TRBV6-1; J gene: TRBJ1-2; D gene: .; CDR3 length: 14; clone size: .; CDR3 DNA: TGTGCCAGCAGTGAACCCCTGGCCCTCTCTGGCTACACCTTC; CDR3 protein: CASSEPLALSGYTF
V gene: TRBV12-3/TRBV12-4; J gene: TRBJ2-5; D gene: .; CDR3 length: 12; clone size: .; CDR3 DNA: TGTGCCAGCAGTTTAAACGGGGAGACCCAGTACTTC; CDR3 protein: CASSLNGETQYF
V gene: TRBV7-2; J gene: TRBJ2-7; D gene: .; CDR3 length: 15; clone size: few; CDR3 DNA: TGTGCCAGCAGCTTAAGCGGCGGGGACGGCTACGAGCAGTACTTC; CDR3 protein: CASSLSGGDGYEQYF
V gene: TRBV28; J gene: TRBJ2-7; D gene: TRBD2; CDR3 length: 16; clone size: .; CDR3 DNA: TGTGCCAGCAGTTTGGGGGGAGGGAGGGAATTCCGGGAGCAGTACTTC; CDR3 protein: CASSLGGGREFREQYF
V gene: TRBV5-1; J gene: TRBJ2-3; D gene: .; CDR3 length: 13; clone size: .; CDR3 DNA: TGCGCCAGCAGCCGGGAATTTTCGGATACGCAGTATTTT; CDR3 protein: CASSREFSDTQYF
V gene: TRBV7-8; J gene: TRBJ2-1; D gene: .; CDR3 length: 15; clone size: .; CDR3 DNA: TGTGCCAGCAGCAGGGGGGGAGGGACCTACAATGAGCAGTTCTTC; CDR3 protein: CASSRGGGTYNEQFF
V gene: TRBV10-2; J gene: TRBJ2-3; D gene: .; CDR3 length: 14; clone size: once; CDR3 DNA: TGCGCCAGCAGCGGGTTCGGCGCGGCAGATACGCAGTATTTT; CDR3 protein: CASSGFGAADTQYF
V gene: TRBV12-3/TRBV12-4; J gene: TRBJ1-3; D gene: .; CDR3 length: 13; clone size: .; CDR3 DNA: TGTGCCAGCAGTGCGGGACCGAGAAACGCCATATATTTT; CDR3 protein: CASSAGPRNAIYF
V gene: TRBV18; J gene: TRBJ1-1; D gene: .; CDR3 length: 12; clone size: .; CDR3 DNA: TGTGCCAGCTCACCCAGGGGTGGGGGAGCTTTCTTT; CDR3 protein: CASSPRGGGAFF
V gene: TRBV2; J gene: TRBJ1-1; D gene: .; CDR3 length: 13; clone size: .; CDR3 DNA: TGTGCCAGCAGTTCCACAGGGAACACTGAAGCTTTCTTT; CDR3 protein: CASSSTGNTEAFF
V gene: TRBV2; J gene: TRBJ2-7; D gene: TRBD2; CDR3 length: 13; clone size: .; CDR3 DNA: TGTGCCAGCAGGGAGGGAGGGACCTACGAGCAGTACTTC; CDR3 protein: CASREGGTYEQYF
V gene: TRBV6-5; J gene: TRBJ2-1; D gene: TRBD1; CDR3 length: 15; clone size: .; CDR3 DNA: TGTGCCAGCAGTCCTGGACAGGGAAGAGGCAATGAGCAGTTCTTC; CDR3 protein: CASSPGQGRGNEQFF
V gene: TRBV28; J gene: TRBJ2-7; D gene: TRBD1; CDR3 length: 15; clone size: .; CDR3 DNA: TGTGCCAGCAGCCCCTGGGGACAGGGTACGGGCGAGCAGTACTTC; CDR3 protein: CASSPWGQGTGEQYF
V gene: TRBV19; J gene: TRBJ1-3; D gene: .; CDR3 length: 16; clone size: .; CDR3 DNA: TGTGCCAGTAGTCCTCTACCTCTGCTTAATGGAAACACCATATATTTT; CDR3 protein: CASSPLPLLNGNTIYF
V gene: TRBV21-1; J gene: TRBJ2-7; D gene: .; CDR3 length: 18; clone size: .; CDR3 DNA: TGTGCCAGCAGCCCTCACTACCAGGGGGCTAGCGGAGCCTACGAGCAGTACTTC; CDR3 protein: CASSPHYQGASGAYEQYF
V gene: TRBV11-2; J gene: TRBJ2-5; D gene: .; CDR3 length: 12; clone size: .; CDR3 DNA: TGTGCCAGCAGCGGACAGCAAGAGACCCAGTACTTC; CDR3 protein: CASSGQQETQYF
V gene: TRBV6-2/TRBV6-3; J gene: TRBJ2-5; D gene: TRBD2; CDR3 length: 18; clone size: once; CDR3 DNA: TGTGCCAGCAGTTACCCCCAGGATACAGCGGGGATTCAAGAGACCCAGTACTTC; CDR3 protein: CASSYPQDTAGIQETQYF
V gene: TRBV6-6; J gene: TRBJ2-7; D gene: TRBD2; CDR3 length: 17; clone size: .; CDR3 DNA: TGTGCCAGCAGCCGAAAGACGTACCTAGCGGGAGGAGGCGAGCAGTACTTC; CDR3 protein: CASSRKTYLAGGGEQYF
V gene: TRBV5-4; J gene: TRBJ2-7; D gene: TRBD2; CDR3 length: 15; clone size: .; CDR3 DNA: TGTGCCAGCAGCTGGACTAGCGGGAGGGCCTACGAGCAGTACTTC; CDR3 protein: CASSWTSGRAYEQYF
V gene: TRBV6-5; J gene: TRBJ1-1; D gene: .; CDR3 length: 15; clone size: .; CDR3 DNA: TGTGCCAGCAGCTACACCCCTTCTCCAGGGACTGAAGCTTTCTTT; CDR3 protein: CASSYTPSPGTEAFF
V gene: TRBV5-4; J gene: TRBJ2-3; D gene: .; CDR3 length: 15; clone size: .; CDR3 DNA: TGTGCCAGCAGCTTGGGTAGCGGATACACAGATACGCAGTATTTT; CDR3 protein: CASSLGSGYTDTQYF
V gene: TRBV7-2; J gene: TRBJ1-6; D gene: TRBD1; CDR3 length: 15; clone size: .; CDR3 DNA: TGTGCCAGCAGTCCAACAGGGGACGTGGGGTCACCCCTCCACTTT; CDR3 protein: CASSPTGDVGSPLHF
V gene: TRBV28; J gene: TRBJ2-5; D gene: .; CDR3 length: 15; clone size: .; CDR3 DNA: TGTGCCAGCAGAAACCTGCTAGCGCAACAAGAGACCCAGTACTTC; CDR3 protein: CASRNLLAQQETQYF
V gene: TRBV2; J gene: TRBJ1-4; D gene: .; CDR3 length: 14; clone size: .; CDR3 DNA: TGTGCCAGCACTTTGGCAGGGCCCAATGAAAAACTGTTTTTT; CDR3 protein: CASTLAGPNEKLFF
V gene: TRBV11-3; J gene: TRBJ2-1; D gene: TRBD1; CDR3 length: 15; clone size: .; CDR3 DNA: TGTGCCAGCAGCCACCGTGGACAGGGAGATAATGAGCAGTTCTTC; CDR3 protein: CASSHRGQGDNEQFF
V gene: TRBV7-2; J gene: TRBJ2-7; D gene: .; CDR3 length: 16; clone size: .; CDR3 DNA: TGTGCCAGCAGCTTAGTCGGTACAGGGCTTTCCTACGAGCAGTACTTC; CDR3 protein: CASSLVGTGLSYEQYF
V gene: TRBV4-1; J gene: TRBJ1-2; D gene: .; CDR3 length: 14; clone size: .; CDR3 DNA: TGCGCCAGCAGCCAAGTAGACAATAACTATGGCTACACCTTC; CDR3 protein: CASSQVDNNYGYTF
V gene: TRBV2; J gene: TRBJ2-5; D gene: .; CDR3 length: 12; clone size: .; CDR3 DNA: TGTGCCAGCAGTGTCGTTCAAGAGACCCAGTACTTC; CDR3 protein: CASSVVQETQYF
V gene: TRBV9; J gene: TRBJ1-2; D gene: .; CDR3 length: 15; clone size: .; CDR3 DNA: TGTGCCAGCAGCGTAGCCCTCCGGCAGGGGCAAAGCTACACCTTC; CDR3 protein: CASSVALRQGQSYTF
V gene: TRBV19; J gene: TRBJ2-7; D gene: .; CDR3 length: 13; clone size: .; CDR3 DNA: TGTGCCAGTAGCGTCCGGGACAACTACGAGCAGTACTTC; CDR3 protein: CASSVRDNYEQYF
V gene: TRBV3-1/TRBV3-2; J gene: TRBJ2-3; D gene: .; CDR3 length: 15; clone size: .; CDR3 DNA: TGTGCCAGCAGCCAAGAACAGATCTCCACAGATACGCAGTATTTT; CDR3 protein: CASSQEQISTDTQYF
V gene: TRBV7-9; J gene: TRBJ2-7; D gene: TRBD2; CDR3 length: 15; clone size: .; CDR3 DNA: TGTGCCAGCAGCCCGACTAGCGGGGGGCTATACGAGCAGTACTTC; CDR3 protein: CASSPTSGGLYEQYF
V gene: TRBV9; J gene: TRBJ1-1; D gene: .; CDR3 length: 15; clone size: .; CDR3 DNA: TGTGCCAGCAGCGTGGGGCAGGGGCGTCCGGCTGAGGCTTTCTTT; CDR3 protein: CASSVGQGRPAEAFF
V gene: TRBV15; J gene: TRBJ1-5; D gene: .; CDR3 length: 14; clone size: few; CDR3 DNA: TGTGCCACCAGCAGAGATGAGGGCGAGTCGCCCCAGCATTTT; CDR3 protein: CATSRDEGESPQHF
V gene: TRBV3-1/TRBV3-2; J gene: TRBJ1-4; D gene: TRBD1; CDR3 length: 15; clone size: .; CDR3 DNA: TGTGCCAGCCCACCGGGGGACAGTGGGGACGAAAAACTGTTTTTT; CDR3 protein: CASPPGDSGDEKLFF
V gene: TRBV28; J gene: TRBJ1-1; D gene: TRBD1; CDR3 length: 14; clone size: .; CDR3 DNA: TGTGCCAGCAGTGTAGACAGGGGGCGAGCTGAAGCTTTCTTT; CDR3 protein: CASSVDRGRAEAFF